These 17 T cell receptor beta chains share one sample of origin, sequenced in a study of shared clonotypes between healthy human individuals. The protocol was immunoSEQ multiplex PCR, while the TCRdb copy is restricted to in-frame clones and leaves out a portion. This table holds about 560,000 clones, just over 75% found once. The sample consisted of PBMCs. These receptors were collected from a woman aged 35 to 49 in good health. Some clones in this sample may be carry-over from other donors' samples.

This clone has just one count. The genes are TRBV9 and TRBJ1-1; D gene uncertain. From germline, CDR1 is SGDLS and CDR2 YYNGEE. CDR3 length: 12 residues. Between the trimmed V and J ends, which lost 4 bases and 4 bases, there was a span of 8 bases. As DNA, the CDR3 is TGTGCCAGCAGCCCCACGCTCACTGAAGCTTTCTTT. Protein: CASSPTLTEAFF.

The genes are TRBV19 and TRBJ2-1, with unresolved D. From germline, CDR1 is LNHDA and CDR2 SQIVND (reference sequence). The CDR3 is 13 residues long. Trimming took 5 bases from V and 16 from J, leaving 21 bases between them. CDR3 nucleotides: TGTGCCAGTAGTTATTCCAACGGAGCAAGTCAATTCTTC. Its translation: CASSYSNGASQFF.

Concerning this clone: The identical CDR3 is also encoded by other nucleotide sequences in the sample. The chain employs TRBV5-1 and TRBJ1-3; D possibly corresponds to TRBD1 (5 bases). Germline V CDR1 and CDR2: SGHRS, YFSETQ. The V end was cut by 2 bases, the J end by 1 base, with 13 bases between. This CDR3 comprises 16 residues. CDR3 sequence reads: CASSFTQGSSGNTIYF. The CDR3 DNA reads TGCGCCAGCAGCTTTACGCAGGGTTCTTCTGGAAACACCATATATTTT.

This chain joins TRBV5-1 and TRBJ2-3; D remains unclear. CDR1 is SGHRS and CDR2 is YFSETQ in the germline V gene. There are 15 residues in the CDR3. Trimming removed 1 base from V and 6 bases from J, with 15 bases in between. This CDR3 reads CASSLFNPNSDTQYF. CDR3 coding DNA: TGCGCCAGCAGCTTGTTTAACCCAAATTCGGATACGCAGTATTTT.

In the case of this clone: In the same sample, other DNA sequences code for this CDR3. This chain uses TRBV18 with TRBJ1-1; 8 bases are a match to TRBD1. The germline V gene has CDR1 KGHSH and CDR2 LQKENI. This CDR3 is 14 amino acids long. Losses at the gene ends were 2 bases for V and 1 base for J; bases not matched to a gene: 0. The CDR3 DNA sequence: TGTGCCAGCTCACCAGGACAGGGGAACACTGAAGCTTTCTTT. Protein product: CASSPGQGNTEAFF.

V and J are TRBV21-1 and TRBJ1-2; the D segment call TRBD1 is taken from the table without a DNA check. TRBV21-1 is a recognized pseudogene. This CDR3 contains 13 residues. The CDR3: CASPSGTVDGYTF. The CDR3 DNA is TGTGCCAGTCCCTCCGGGACAGTCGACGGCTACACCTTC.

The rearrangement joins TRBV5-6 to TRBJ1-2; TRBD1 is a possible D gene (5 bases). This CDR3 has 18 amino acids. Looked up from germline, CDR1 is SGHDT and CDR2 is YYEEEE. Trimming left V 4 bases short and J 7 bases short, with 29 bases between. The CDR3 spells CASSIYSLGTGLVGGYTF. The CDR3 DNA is TGTGCCAGCAGCATATACTCCCTCGGGACGGGTCTTGTAGGTGGCTACACCTTC.

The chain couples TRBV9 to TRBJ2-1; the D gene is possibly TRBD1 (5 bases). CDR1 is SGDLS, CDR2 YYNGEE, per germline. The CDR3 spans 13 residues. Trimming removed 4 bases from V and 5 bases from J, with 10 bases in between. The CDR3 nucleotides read TGTGCCAGCAGCCTGGACAACAACAATGAGCAGTTCTTC. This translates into CASSLDNNNEQFF.

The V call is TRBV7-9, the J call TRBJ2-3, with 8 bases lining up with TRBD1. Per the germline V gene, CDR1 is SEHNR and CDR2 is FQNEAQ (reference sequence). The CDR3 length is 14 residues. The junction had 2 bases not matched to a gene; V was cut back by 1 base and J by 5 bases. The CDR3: CASSLDRGRDTQYF. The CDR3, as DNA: TGTGCCAGCAGCTTAGACAGGGGGAGAGATACGCAGTATTTT.

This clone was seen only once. CDR3 nucleotides: TGCGCCAGCAGCTTCACAACGAACACTGAAGCTTTCTTT. This encodes CASSFTTNTEAFF. The chain joins TRBV5-1 to TRBJ1-1, with D hard to call. Between the trimmed V and J ends, which lost 2 bases and 1 base, there was a span of 6 bases. The CDR3 totals 13 residues. Germline V CDR1 and CDR2: SGHRS, YFSETQ.

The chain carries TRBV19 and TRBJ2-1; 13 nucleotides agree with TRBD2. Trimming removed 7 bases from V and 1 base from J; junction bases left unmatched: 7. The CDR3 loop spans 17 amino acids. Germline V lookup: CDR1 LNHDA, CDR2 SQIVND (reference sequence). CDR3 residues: CASTRTSGSWSYNEQFF. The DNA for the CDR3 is TGTGCCAGTACCAGGACTAGCGGGAGCTGGTCCTACAATGAGCAGTTCTTC.

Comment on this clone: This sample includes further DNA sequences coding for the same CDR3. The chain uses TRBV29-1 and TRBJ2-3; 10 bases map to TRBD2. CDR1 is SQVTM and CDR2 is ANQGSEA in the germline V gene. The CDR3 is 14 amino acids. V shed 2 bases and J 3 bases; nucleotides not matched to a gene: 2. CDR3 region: CSVESSGRTDTQYF. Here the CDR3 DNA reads TGCAGCGTTGAATCTAGCGGGAGAACAGATACGCAGTATTTT.

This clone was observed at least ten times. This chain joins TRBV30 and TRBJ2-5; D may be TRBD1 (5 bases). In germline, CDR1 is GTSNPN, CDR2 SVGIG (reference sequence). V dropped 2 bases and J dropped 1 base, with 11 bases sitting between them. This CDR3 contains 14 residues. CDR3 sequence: CAWSPGMVQETQYF. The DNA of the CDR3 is TGTGCCTGGAGTCCAGGGATGGTCCAAGAGACCCAGTACTTC.

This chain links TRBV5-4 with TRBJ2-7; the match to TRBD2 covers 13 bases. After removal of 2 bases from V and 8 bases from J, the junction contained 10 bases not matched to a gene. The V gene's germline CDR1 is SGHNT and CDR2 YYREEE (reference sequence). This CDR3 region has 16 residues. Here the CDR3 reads CASSFDSGTSGTKQYF. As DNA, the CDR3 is TGTGCCAGCAGCTTTGACTCCGGGACTAGCGGGACGAAGCAGTACTTC.

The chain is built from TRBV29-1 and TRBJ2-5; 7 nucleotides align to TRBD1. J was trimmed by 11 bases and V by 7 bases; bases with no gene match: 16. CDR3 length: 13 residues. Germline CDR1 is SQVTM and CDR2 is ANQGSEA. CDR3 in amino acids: CSADETGVGEQYF. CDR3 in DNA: TGCAGCGCCGACGAAACAGGGGTGGGTGAGCAGTACTTC.

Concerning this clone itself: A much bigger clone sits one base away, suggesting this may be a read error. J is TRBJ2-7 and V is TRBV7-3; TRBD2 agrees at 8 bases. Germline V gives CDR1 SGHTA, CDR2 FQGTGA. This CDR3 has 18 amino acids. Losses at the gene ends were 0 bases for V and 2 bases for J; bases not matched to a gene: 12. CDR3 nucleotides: TGTGCCAGCAGCTTAACCTCTGGCGGGAGGAGTAGCCCCTACGAGCAGTACTTC. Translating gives CASSLTSGGRSSPYEQYF.

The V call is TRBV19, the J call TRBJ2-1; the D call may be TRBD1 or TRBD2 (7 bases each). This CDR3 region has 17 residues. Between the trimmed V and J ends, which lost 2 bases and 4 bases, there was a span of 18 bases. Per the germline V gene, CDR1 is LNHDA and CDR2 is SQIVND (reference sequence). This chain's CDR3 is CASSILVNRGGYNEQFF. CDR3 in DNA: TGTGCCAGTAGTATATTAGTTAACAGGGGAGGGTACAATGAGCAGTTCTTC.